The 5 T cell receptor beta chains given below trace back to one sample, sequenced in a study of blood T cells in healthy people across ages. Using a J-beta primer mix together with a sample-barcoded 5' primer, a second PCR was run for roughly 6 to 12 cycles. TCRdb independently ran MiXCR on the 5' RACE reads; one entry per CDR3 protein. Of under 800,000 distinct CDR3 sequences listed, about 40% are singletons. Sequences were obtained from blood. The source is a woman aged 55-70 years in good health.

The chain is built from TRBV28 and TRBJ2-6, with D uncertain. The CDR3 runs 16 residues. Germline loops: CDR1 MDHEN, CDR2 SYDVKM. Trimming took 6 bases from V and 1 from J, leaving 13 bases between them. CDR3 protein: CASSAGTASGANVLTF. Written as DNA, the CDR3 is TGTGCCAGCAGCGCAGGTACAGCGTCTGGGGCCAACGTCCTGACTTTC.

This sequence joins TRBV2 and TRBJ1-3; D remains unclear. The CDR3 contains 15 residues. Germline CDR1 and CDR2: SNHLY and FYNNEI. Between the trimmed V and J ends, which lost 3 bases and 0 bases, there was a span of 9 bases. The CDR3 here is CASSDNRGSGNTIYF. The CDR3 nucleotides read TGTGCCAGCAGTGATAATAGAGGCTCTGGAAACACCATATATTTT. The full variable domain, completed using reference TRBV2 and TRBJ1-3, is EPEVTQTPSHQVTQMGQEVILRCVPISNHLYFYWYRQILGQKVEFLVSFYNNEISEKSEIFDDQFSVERPDGSNFTLKIRSTKLEDSAMYFCASSDNRGSGNTIYFGEGSWLTVV.

The chain carries TRBV27 and TRBJ2-5; D is unclear. The germline gives CDR1 MNHEY, CDR2 SMNVEV (reference sequence). V was clipped by 5 bases and J by 7 bases, with 14 bases between them. CDR3 length: 13 amino acids. The CDR3 region is CASSPTALGTQYF. For the CDR3, the DNA is TGTGCCAGCAGTCCGACTGCTTTGGGGACCCAGTACTTC.

With regard to this clonotype: A read error may account for a junction end that differs from germline. CDR3 coding DNA: TGTGTCAGCATGGGGCGAGGGCAGTTCTTC. Its protein is CVSMGRGQFF. This chain uses TRBV2 with TRBJ2-1; D may be TRBD1 (5 bases). Germline V gene data show CDR1 as SNHLY and CDR2 as FYNNEI. The CDR3 sequence is 10 residues long.

As DNA, the CDR3 is TGTGCCAGTGGAAACATCAATCAGCCCCAGCATTTT. This codes for CASGNINQPQHF. J is TRBJ1-5 and V is TRBV19; the D is unclear. Germline-derived CDR1 and CDR2 are LNHDA and SQIVND (reference sequence). There are 12 residues in the CDR3. Trimming left V 8 bases short and J 3 bases short, with 8 bases between.